The 12 T cell receptor beta chains listed next were all sequenced from one sample in a study of T cells in Graves' hyperthyroidism and ophthalmopathy. RNA transcripts were the template for amplifying TCR beta CDR3 regions. With the HTBI primer set, the TCR CDR3 went through a first round of RT-PCR. Each CDR3 protein gets one entry after TCRdb re-called the multiplex PCR reads with MiXCR. The sample includes some 720,000 distinct CDR3 sequences, roughly 17% of them seen just once. The sample consisted of blood. These receptors all stem from a man younger than 35 with Graves' hyperthyroidism.

This chain uses TRBV3-1 with TRBJ2-1, with TRBD2 matching over 11 bases. Germline CDR1 LGHDT, CDR2 YNNKEL (reference sequence). J lost 3 bases, V lost 1 base, and 8 bases had no gene match. The CDR3 sequence is 18 residues long. CDR3 loop: CASSQVPVGTSGYNEQFF. CDR3 bases: TGTGCCAGCAGCCAAGTACCGGTGGGGACTAGCGGCTACAATGAGCAGTTCTTC.

A note on this clonotype: This may be a read error: a much more frequent sequence differs by one nucleotide. This rearrangement joins TRBV28 to TRBJ1-1, with D possibly being TRBD1 (5 bases). Trimming cost V 5 bases and J 1 base, with 20 bases left between them. This CDR3 is built from 17 residues. Germline V gene lookup returns CDR1 MDHEN and CDR2 SYDVKM. In DNA form, the CDR3 reads TGTGCCAGCAGTCGCCCCCTTACGGGGGGAACGAACACTGAAGCTTTCTTT. This codes for CASSRPLTGGTNTEAFF.

This clonotype occurred many times. The chain combines TRBV7-9 with TRBJ2-3; 11 bases line up with TRBD1. Germline V gene data show CDR1 as SEHNR and CDR2 as FQNEAQ (reference sequence). The CDR3 spans 16 residues. V trimming: 5 bases; J trimming: 1 base; junction bases outside the gene matches: 5. The CDR3 region is CASSPRTGGRTDTQYF. In DNA form, the CDR3 reads TGTGCCAGCAGCCCAAGGACAGGGGGCCGCACAGATACGCAGTATTTT.

The V call is TRBV10-1, the J call TRBJ2-1; D may be TRBD2 (6 bases). Germline CDR1 and CDR2: WNHNN and SYGVQD (reference sequence). The V end was cut by 5 bases, the J end by 10 bases, with 12 bases between. The CDR3 sequence is 12 residues long. The CDR3 nucleotides are TGCGCCAGCAGTTCAGCGGAGGGAGAGCAGTTCTTC. Its protein product is CASSSAEGEQFF.

The rearrangement links TRBV9 to TRBJ2-3, with 7 nucleotides matching TRBD1. J gave up 2 bases and V 0 bases, and 6 bases lay outside the gene matches. This CDR3 has 16 amino acids. CDR1 is SGDLS, CDR2 YYNGEE, per germline. The CDR3 loop is CASSVEETGPTDTQYF. The CDR3 DNA sequence: TGTGCCAGCAGCGTAGAGGAGACAGGGCCCACAGATACGCAGTATTTT.

This clonotype was seen just once. With a much larger clone just one base away, this may be a read error. The chain combines TRBV11-2 with TRBJ2-6; D gene uncertain. Per the germline V gene, CDR1 is SGHAT and CDR2 is FQNNGV. The CDR3 spans 15 residues. V gave up 5 bases and J gave up 2 bases, with 10 bases separating them. The CDR3 bases are TGTGCCAGCAGCCCATGGATTGCTGGGGCCAACGTCCTGACTTTC. This codes for CASSPWIAGANVLTF.

V gene TRBV28 combines with J gene TRBJ2-7; 8 nucleotides line up with TRBD1. CDR1 and CDR2 from the germline V gene are MDHEN and SYDVKM. This CDR3 contains 15 residues. Trimming cost V 6 bases and J 1 base; bases outside gene matches: 8. CDR3: CASRSSGTGSYEQYF. The CDR3 coding sequence is TGTGCCAGCAGATCGTCCGGGACAGGATCCTACGAGCAGTACTTC.

This clonotype came up many times. The rearrangement joins TRBV30 to TRBJ2-2; possible D gene TRBD2, 7 bases. Germline V gives CDR1 GTSNPN, CDR2 SVGIG (reference sequence). Trimming shortened V by 6 bases and J by 6 bases, and 14 bases separated the two germline ends. This CDR3 is 13 amino acids long. The CDR3 coding sequence is TGTGCCTGTTTCGGGGGGCGGTCCGGGGAGCTGTTTTTT. This encodes CACFGGRSGELFF.

This clonotype has ten or more counts. The chain combines TRBV12-3 or TRBV12-4 with TRBJ2-7; 8 nucleotides line up with TRBD1. V shed 3 bases and J 4 bases; nucleotides not matched to a gene: 5. This CDR3 has 14 amino acids. The CDR3 DNA is TGTGCCAGCAGTTTTTCAGGGGGCATGTACGAGCAGTACTTC. It encodes CASSFSGGMYEQYF.

This clonotype was seen a few times. The V gene is TRBV2, the J gene TRBJ1-6, with D hard to call. There are 10 residues in the CDR3. CDR1 is SNHLY and CDR2 is FYNNEI in the germline V gene. The V and J ends lost 6 bases and 15 bases respectively, with 9 bases between them. The CDR3 sequence is CASRGTLLHF. The CDR3, as DNA: TGTGCCAGCAGGGGTACGCTCCTCCACTTT.

Ten or more counts support this clonotype. This sequence joins TRBV27 and TRBJ2-7; TRBD2 matches 7 bases. CDR1 is MNHEY and CDR2 is SMNVEV in the germline V gene (reference sequence). This CDR3 contains 14 residues. The J segment lost 2 bases and the V segment lost 8 bases, leaving 9 bases of the junction unmatched. CDR3 sequence reads: CASWTRGRAYEQYF. In DNA form, the CDR3 reads TGTGCCAGCTGGACACGGGGGAGGGCCTACGAGCAGTACTTC.

This clonotype was recorded a few times. The CDR3 DNA reads as TGCAGTGCTAGGATAGCGGGAGTGGGGACCCAGTACTTC. Protein: CSARIAGVGTQYF. The rearrangement links TRBV20-1 to TRBJ2-5; 9 nucleotides align to TRBD2. The CDR3 sequence is 13 residues long. The J segment lost 7 bases and the V segment lost 3 bases, leaving 6 bases of the junction unmatched. CDR1 is DFQATT, CDR2 SNEGSKA, per germline (reference sequence).